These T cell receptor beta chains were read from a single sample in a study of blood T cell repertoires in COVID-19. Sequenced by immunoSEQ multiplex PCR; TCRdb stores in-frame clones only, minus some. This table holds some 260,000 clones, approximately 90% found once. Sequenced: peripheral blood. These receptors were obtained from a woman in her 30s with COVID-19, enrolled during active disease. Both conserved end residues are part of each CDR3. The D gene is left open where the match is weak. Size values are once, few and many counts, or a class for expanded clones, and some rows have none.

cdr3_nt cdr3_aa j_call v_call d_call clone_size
TGTGCCAGCAGCTTAGTGGCGGGAATGGACAATGAGCAGTTCTTC CASSLVAGMDNEQFF TRBJ2-1 TRBV7-9 NA few
TGTGCCAGCAGTGAAGCGGGGGCTTTAAATCAGCCCCAGCATTTT CASSEAGALNQPQHF TRBJ1-5 TRBV6-1 NA NA
TGTGCCAGCAGCTCCCGGATTAGCGGGGGGGCCGTAGATACGCAGTATTTT CASSSRISGGAVDTQYF TRBJ2-3 TRBV7-9 TRBD2 NA
TGTGCCAGCAGCTCCTGGAGGCAGCCACTAGCCAAAAACATTCAGTACTTC CASSSWRQPLAKNIQYF TRBJ2-4 TRBV7-9 NA NA
TGCAGCGTCCCGACGGCGGGAATCTACAATGAGCAGTTCTTC CSVPTAGIYNEQFF TRBJ2-1 TRBV29-1 NA once
TGTGCCAGCAGCCAAAACAGGGATCGAAAAGCTTTCTTT CASSQNRDRKAFF TRBJ1-1 TRBV6-5 NA NA
TGTGCCAGTAGTATAGGGGCAGGGGGTGAGCAGTACTTC CASSIGAGGEQYF TRBJ2-7 TRBV19 TRBD1 NA
TGTGCCAGCAGCAAGGGCGAGACAGGGGAATATGGCTACACCTTC CASSKGETGEYGYTF TRBJ1-2 TRBV3-1/TRBV3-2 TRBD1 NA
TGTGCCAGCACCCGGGACAGGAAAGAAACCACTCGCTTC CASTRDRKETTRF TRBJ1-2 TRBV6-6 TRBD1 NA
TGTGCCAGCATCCCGGGGGGGGTTAACAATCAGCCCCAGCATTTT CASIPGGVNNQPQHF TRBJ1-5 TRBV6-4 NA NA
TGTGCCAGCAGTTACTCGATCGGGAGCTCAGATACGCAGTATTTT CASSYSIGSSDTQYF TRBJ2-3 TRBV6-6 NA NA
TGTGCCATCAGAAAGACTAGCGGGCTCGTGAATGAGCAGTTCTTC CAIRKTSGLVNEQFF TRBJ2-1 TRBV10-3 TRBD2 once
TGTGCCAGCAGCTTGGTGCAGGGGGCCGGCTACACCTTC CASSLVQGAGYTF TRBJ1-2 TRBV11-3 TRBD1 NA
TGTGCCAGCAGTTATTTGGGACTCACTGCGAATGAGCAGTTCTTC CASSYLGLTANEQFF TRBJ2-1 TRBV6-6 NA NA
TGTGCCAGCAGGGGGAGGGGCAATCAGCCCCAGCATTTT CASRGRGNQPQHF TRBJ1-5 TRBV6-5 NA NA
TGTGCCAGCAGTTCCCTCCCAGGGTGGAACACTGAAGCTTTCTTT CASSSLPGWNTEAFF TRBJ1-1 TRBV27 NA NA
TGCGCCAGCAGCTTCCCCCAGGGGGCTGGGAGCACTGAAGCTTTCTTT CASSFPQGAGSTEAFF TRBJ1-1 TRBV5-1 TRBD1 NA
TGTGCCAGCAGCCCCAGACTAGCGGGAACAGAGACCCAGTACTTC CASSPRLAGTETQYF TRBJ2-5 TRBV7-2 TRBD2 few
TGTGCCACCAGTGAGGGGCCCTACACAGATACGCAGTATTTT CATSEGPYTDTQYF TRBJ2-3 TRBV24-1 NA NA
TGTGCCAGCAGCTTGGGGGGACTAGACACCGGGGAGCTGTTTTTT CASSLGGLDTGELFF TRBJ2-2 TRBV5-4 TRBD2 NA
TGTGCCAGCGCGGACAGGCTACTTGAAAAACTGTTTTTT CASADRLLEKLFF TRBJ1-4 TRBV2 TRBD1 NA
TGTGCCAGCAGCCAAGACTGCGGCCAGGGGGGTACCGGGGAGCTGTTTTTT CASSQDCGQGGTGELFF TRBJ2-2 TRBV3-1/TRBV3-2 NA NA
TGTGCCAGTAATAGCGTACGACAGGGAACGAACACCGGGGAGCTGTTTTTT CASNSVRQGTNTGELFF TRBJ2-2 TRBV19 TRBD1 NA